These 24 T cell receptor beta chains were sequenced from one sample in a study of shared clonotypes between healthy human individuals. The assay was immunoSEQ multiplex PCR, and TCRdb's table has in-frame clones only and misses some. The sample holds some 95,000 clones, over 60% seen once. The specimen was memory CD8+ T cells sorted from blood. Subset indicated: CD45RO+ cells pooled with CCR7-negative TemRA cells. These receptors were collected from a man aged 25 to 40 in good health.

This clone has more than one count but fewer than ten. CDR3 residues: CASSYSGRNYGYTF. CDR3 nucleotides: TGTGCCAGCAGTTATTCGGGCAGGAACTATGGCTACACCTTC. The V and J genes are TRBV5-8 and TRBJ1-2; no definite D call. Germline V CDR1 and CDR2: SGHTS, YDEGEE. This CDR3 region has 14 residues. The ends were cut back, 5 bases at V and 2 bases at J, with 13 bases in the middle. Complete variable domain (other parts from reference TRBV5-8 and TRBJ1-2): EAGVTQSPTHLIKTRGQQATLRCSPISGHTSVYWYQQALGLGLQFLLWYDEGEERNRGNFPPRFSGRQFPNYSSELNVNALELEDSALYLCASSYSGRNYGYTFGSGTRLTVV.

This clone was counted between two and nine times. V usage is TRBV10-3 and J usage is TRBJ2-1; 9 bases are shared with TRBD2. The V segment lost 0 bases and the J segment 7 bases; nucleotides outside the gene matches: 7. The V gene's germline CDR1 is ENHRY and CDR2 SYGVKD. This CDR3 spans 16 amino acids. As DNA, the CDR3 is TGTGCCATCAGTGAGTCAATTAGCGGGAGTCGGAATGAGCAGTTCTTC. This sequence encodes CAISESISGSRNEQFF.

This clone turned up a few times. The V and J genes are TRBV5-1 and TRBJ2-1; TRBD1 agrees at 9 bases. The CDR3 totals 16 residues. V lost 2 bases, J lost 4 bases, and 7 bases stayed unmatched. The germline V gene has CDR1 SGHRS and CDR2 YFSETQ. The CDR3 DNA follows: TGCGCCAGCAGCTTTTTACCGGGACAGGGTTACAATGAGCAGTTCTTC. Residues: CASSFLPGQGYNEQFF. The variable domain in full, completed from reference TRBV5-1 and TRBJ2-1, reads KAGVTQTPRYLIKTRGQQVTLSCSPISGHRSVSWYQQTPGQGLQFLFEYFSETQRNKGNFPGRFSGRQFSNSRSEMNVSTLELGDSALYLCASSFLPGQGYNEQFFGPGTRLTVL.

The chain links TRBV15 to TRBJ2-1; D call uncertain. The germline CDR1 and CDR2 sequences are LNHNV and YYDKDF (reference sequence). Trimming left V 3 bases short and J 7 bases short, with 13 bases between. The CDR3 loop spans 14 amino acids. The CDR3 DNA follows: TGTGCCACCAGCAGGGGTGAGGTGAGGAATGAGCAGTTCTTC. Protein: CATSRGEVRNEQFF.

This chain joins TRBV7-9 and TRBJ2-5, with D perhaps matching TRBD2 (6 bases). The tail of the sequence fits TRBJ2-7 better, so the J call may be wrong. The CDR3 has 14 residues. Germline V CDR1 and CDR2: SEHNR, FQNEAQ (reference sequence). DNA for the CDR3: TGTGCCAGCAGCTTAATGACGGGGGCCTACGAGCAGTACTTC. Encoded protein: CASSLMTGAYEQYF.

Worth noting for this clone: Other DNA sequences in the same sample also yield this CDR3. The V call is TRBV28, the J call TRBJ2-7; no definite D call. V lost 5 bases and J 4 bases, leaving 6 bases between the germline ends. CDR1 and CDR2 (germline): MDHEN, SYDVKM. The CDR3 runs to 11 residues. The CDR3 region has the DNA TGTGCCAGCAGTGGAGTTTACGAGCAGTACTTC. Translated: CASSGVYEQYF.

Of note for this clone: A read error may explain this, as a much larger clone is one base away. The chain has TRBV4-3 and TRBJ2-3, with TRBD2 matching over 13 bases. Germline CDR1 is LGHNA and CDR2 is YSLEER. The CDR3 totals 20 residues. J was trimmed by 4 bases and V by 1 base; bases with no gene match: 14. CDR3 amino acids: CASSQGGLAGDLSGSDTQYF. CDR3 DNA: TGCGCCAGCAGCCAAGGCGGACTAGCGGGAGATCTAAGCGGCTCAGATACGCAGTATTTT.

CDR3 amino acids: CASSTGSNSQYF. In DNA form, the CDR3 reads TGCGCCAGCAGCACGGGGAGTAACTCGCAGTATTTT. The chain has TRBV5-1 and TRBJ2-3, with D tentatively TRBD2 (5 bases). V was shortened by 4 bases and J by 10 bases, with 13 bases between the two germline ends. CDR1 and CDR2 (germline): SGHRS, YFSETQ. The CDR3 has 12 residues.

Only a few counts were recorded for this clone. The V call is TRBV11-2, the J call TRBJ1-4, with D uncertain. Germline V CDR1 and CDR2: SGHAT, FQNNGV. V was cut by 4 bases and J by 0 bases, with 6 bases left in between. This CDR3 is built from 14 residues. The CDR3 protein is CASSWRATNEKLFF. Written as DNA, the CDR3 is TGTGCCAGCAGCTGGAGAGCAACTAATGAAAAACTGTTTTTT.

This chain connects TRBV29-1 to TRBJ2-5; 10 bases map to TRBD2. The J segment lost 5 bases and the V segment lost 7 bases, leaving 28 bases of the junction unmatched. The germline CDR1 and CDR2 sequences are SQVTM and ANQGSEA. The CDR3 contains 20 residues. The CDR3 DNA follows: TGCAGCGCTGACGGGGACAGGATCCTTGGGACGGGACTAGCGTGGGAGACCCAGTACTTC. Translation gives CSADGDRILGTGLAWETQYF.

This clone appeared a few times. DNA of the CDR3: TGTGCCAGCAGTCCCCAGACGGGCATCATGAACACTGAAGCTTTCTTT. This sequence encodes CASSPQTGIMNTEAFF. The genes are TRBV28 and TRBJ1-1, with D unclear. The germline V gene encodes CDR1 MDHEN and CDR2 SYDVKM. This CDR3 is 16 amino acids long. V was cut by 5 bases and J by 0 bases, with 16 bases left in between.

Only one count was recorded for this clone. At the DNA level, this CDR3 is encoded by other sequences in the same sample as well. The chain has TRBV28 and TRBJ2-7; D call uncertain. Germline CDR1 is MDHEN and CDR2 is SYDVKM. V dropped 6 bases and J dropped 4 bases, with 10 bases sitting between them. This CDR3 is built from 12 residues. The CDR3 here is CASSPISYEQYF. In nucleotides, the CDR3 is TGTGCCAGCAGCCCTATCTCGTACGAGCAGTACTTC.

CDR3 coding DNA: TGTGCCAGCAGTTTTCGTCCGGGACGAAAGGAGTTCTTC. This encodes CASSFRPGRKEFF. The chain uses TRBV27 and TRBJ2-1; D could derive from TRBD1 or TRBD2 (5 bases each). CDR3 size: 13 residues. The germline V gene encodes CDR1 MNHEY and CDR2 SMNVEV (reference sequence). Trimming cost V 3 bases and J 14 bases, with 17 bases left between them.

CDR3 residues: CASSLVVVGKTYGYTF. The CDR3 coding sequence is TGTGCCAGCAGCCTTGTAGTCGTCGGAAAGACCTATGGCTACACCTTC. V is TRBV11-3 and J is TRBJ1-2; D is unresolved. Trimming stripped 5 bases from V and 4 bases from J, with 20 bases between. Germline CDR1 is SGHNT and CDR2 is YENEEA. This CDR3 has 16 amino acids.

The J gene is TRBJ2-3, the V gene TRBV6-4, with TRBD2 as a possible D gene (6 bases). Looked up from germline, CDR1 is MRHNA and CDR2 is SNTAGT. The V end was cut by 2 bases, the J end by 4 bases, with 10 bases between. The CDR3 is 14 amino acids. CDR3 sequence: CASSDGGAADTQYF. As DNA, the CDR3 is TGTGCCAGCAGTGACGGCGGGGCGGCAGATACGCAGTATTTT.

This clone appeared many times. A much bigger clone sits one base away, suggesting this may be a read error. Other DNA variants within this sample encode the same CDR3. The rearrangement uses TRBV6-4 and TRBJ2-3; TRBD2 aligns across 11 bases. Trimming took 5 bases from V and 0 from J; bases not matched to a gene: 1. The CDR3 covers 15 residues. Germline CDR1 is MRHNA and CDR2 is SNTAGT. The CDR3, as DNA: TGTGCCAGCAGTAGGACTAGCGGGAGCACAGATACGCAGTATTTT. Protein: CASSRTSGSTDTQYF.

The chain recombines TRBV6-4 with TRBJ2-3; 13 bases are shared with TRBD2. Unmatched junction bases numbered 4, after V lost 6 bases and J lost 4 bases. This CDR3 region has 15 residues. Germline-derived CDR1 and CDR2 are MRHNA and SNTAGT. CDR3 nucleotides: TGTGCCAGCAGCGTACTAGCGGGAGGGCCAGATACGCAGTATTTT. It specifies CASSVLAGGPDTQYF.

This clone has more than one count but fewer than ten. The chain uses TRBV27 and TRBJ1-2; a weak D match, TRBD1 (6 bases). The CDR3 spans 13 residues. Germline V lookup: CDR1 MNHEY, CDR2 SMNVEV (reference sequence). Trimming removed 1 base from V and 7 bases from J, with 10 bases in between. In DNA form, the CDR3 reads TGTGCCAGCAGTTTATTTGGGGGCGGTGGCTACACCTTC. Translating gives CASSLFGGGGYTF.

The chain couples TRBV5-4 to TRBJ2-3, with unresolved D. The CDR3 spans 16 residues. Germline loops: CDR1 SGHNT, CDR2 YYREEE (reference sequence). Trimming took 2 bases from V and 1 from J, leaving 14 bases between them. CDR3 nucleotides: TGTGCCAGCAGCTTAAGGGCAAACTGGGGCACAGATACGCAGTATTTT. This codes for CASSLRANWGTDTQYF.

The chain's CDR3 is CAISESKVGLEGGEKLFF. CDR3 DNA sequence: TGTGCCATCAGTGAGTCGAAAGTCGGTCTCGAGGGAGGGGAAAAACTGTTTTTT. The J gene is TRBJ1-4, the V gene TRBV10-3; D is unresolved. From germline, CDR1 is ENHRY and CDR2 SYGVKD. The V gene lost 0 bases and the J gene lost 8 bases, with 22 bases spanning the gap. There are 18 residues in the CDR3.

This rearrangement joins TRBV28 to TRBJ1-4, with 10 bases matching TRBD1. Germline loops: CDR1 MDHEN, CDR2 SYDVKM. The J segment lost 6 bases and the V segment lost 6 bases, leaving 4 bases of the junction unmatched. CDR3 length: 14 residues. The CDR3 DNA reads TGTGCCAGCAGCCACGGGACAGGGGATGAAAAACTGTTTTTT. This translates into CASSHGTGDEKLFF.

This clone was observed a few times. The chain links TRBV6-4 to TRBJ1-2; 8 bases are shared with TRBD1. Trimming removed 5 bases from V and 6 bases from J; junction bases left unmatched: 11. This CDR3 region has 15 residues. CDR1 is MRHNA, CDR2 SNTAGT, per germline. The CDR3 loop reads CASSSGQGPVDGYTF. CDR3 nucleotide sequence: TGTGCCAGCAGTTCAGGACAGGGTCCAGTAGATGGCTACACCTTC.

A remark on this clone: An end of the junction differs from the germline gene, which may be a read error. The chain uses TRBV4-3 and TRBJ2-1, with 10 bases that match TRBD2. Germline CDR1 LGHNA, CDR2 YSLEER. The CDR3 runs 17 residues. CDR3 sequence (DNA): TGCACCAGCAGCCAAGACGGCCTAGCGGGAGTAGGCGATGAGCAGTTCTTC. This codes for CTSSQDGLAGVGDEQFF.

This chain uses TRBV6-5 with TRBJ2-3; D not resolved. The V gene's germline CDR1 is MNHEY and CDR2 SVGAGI. The CDR3 sequence is 15 residues long. V gave up 2 bases and J gave up 0 bases, with 9 bases separating them. DNA of the CDR3: TGTGCCAGCAGTTACGGGCCAACTAGCACAGATACGCAGTATTTT. This sequence encodes CASSYGPTSTDTQYF.